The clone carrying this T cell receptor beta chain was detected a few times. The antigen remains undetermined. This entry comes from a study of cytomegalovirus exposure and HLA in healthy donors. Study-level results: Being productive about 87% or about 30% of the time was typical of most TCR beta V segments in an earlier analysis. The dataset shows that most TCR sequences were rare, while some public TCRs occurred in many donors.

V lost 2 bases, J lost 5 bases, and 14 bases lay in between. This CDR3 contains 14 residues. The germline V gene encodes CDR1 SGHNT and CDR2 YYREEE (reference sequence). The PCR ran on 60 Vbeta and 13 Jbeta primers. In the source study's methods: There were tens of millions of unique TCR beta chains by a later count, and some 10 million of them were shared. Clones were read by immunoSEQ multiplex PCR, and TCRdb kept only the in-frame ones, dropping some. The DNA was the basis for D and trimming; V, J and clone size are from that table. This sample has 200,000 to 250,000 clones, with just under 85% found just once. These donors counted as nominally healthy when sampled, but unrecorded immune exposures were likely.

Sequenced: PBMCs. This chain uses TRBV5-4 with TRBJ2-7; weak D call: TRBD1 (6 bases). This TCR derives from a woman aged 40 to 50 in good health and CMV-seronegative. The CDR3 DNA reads TGTGCCAGCAGCTTCGGTAGGGGGTCTGACGAGCAGTACTTC. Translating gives CASSFGRGSDEQYF. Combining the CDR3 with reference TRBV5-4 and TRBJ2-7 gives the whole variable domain ETGVTQSPTHLIKTRGQQVTLRCSSQSGHNTVSWYQQALGQGPQFIFQYYREEENGRGNFPPRFSGLQFPNYSSELNVNALELDDSALYLCASSFGRGSDEQYFGPGTRLTVT.